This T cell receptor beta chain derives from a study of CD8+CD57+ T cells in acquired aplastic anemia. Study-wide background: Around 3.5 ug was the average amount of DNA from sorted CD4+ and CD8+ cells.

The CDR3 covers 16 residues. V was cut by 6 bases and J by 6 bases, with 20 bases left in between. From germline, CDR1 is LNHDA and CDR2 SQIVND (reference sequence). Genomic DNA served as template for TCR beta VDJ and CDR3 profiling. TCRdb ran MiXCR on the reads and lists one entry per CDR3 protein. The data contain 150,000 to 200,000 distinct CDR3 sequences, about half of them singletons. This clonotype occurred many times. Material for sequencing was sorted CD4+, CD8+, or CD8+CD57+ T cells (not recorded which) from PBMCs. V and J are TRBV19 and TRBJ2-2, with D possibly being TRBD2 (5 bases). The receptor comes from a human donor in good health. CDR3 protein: CASSPLGRAGAGELFF. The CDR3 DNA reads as TGTGCCAGTAGCCCCCTTGGAAGGGCGGGTGCCGGGGAGCTGTTTTTT.